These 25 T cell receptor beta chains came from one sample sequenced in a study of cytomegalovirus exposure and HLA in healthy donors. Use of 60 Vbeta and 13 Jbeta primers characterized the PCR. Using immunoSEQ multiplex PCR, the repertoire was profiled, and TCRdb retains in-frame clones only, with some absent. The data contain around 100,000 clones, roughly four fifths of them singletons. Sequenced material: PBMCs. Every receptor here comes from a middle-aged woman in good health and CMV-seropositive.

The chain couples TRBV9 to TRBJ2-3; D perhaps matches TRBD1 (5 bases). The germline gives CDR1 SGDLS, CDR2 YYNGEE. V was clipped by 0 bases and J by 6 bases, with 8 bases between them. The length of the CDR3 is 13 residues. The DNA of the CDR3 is TGTGCCAGCAGCGTAGCGTGGGGCGATACGCAGTATTTT. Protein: CASSVAWGDTQYF.

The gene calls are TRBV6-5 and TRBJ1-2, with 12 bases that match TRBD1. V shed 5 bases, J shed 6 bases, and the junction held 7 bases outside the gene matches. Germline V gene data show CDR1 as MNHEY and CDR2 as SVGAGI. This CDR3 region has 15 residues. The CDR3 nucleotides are TGTGCCAGCAGTCCAGGGACAGGGGGCAGGGATGGCTACACCTTC. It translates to CASSPGTGGRDGYTF.

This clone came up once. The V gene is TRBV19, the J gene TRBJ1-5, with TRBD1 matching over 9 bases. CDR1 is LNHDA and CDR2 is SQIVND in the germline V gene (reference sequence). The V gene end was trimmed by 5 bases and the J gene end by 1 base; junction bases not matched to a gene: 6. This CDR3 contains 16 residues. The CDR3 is CASSGTGKRSNQPQHF. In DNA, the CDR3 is TGTGCCAGTAGTGGGACAGGGAAAAGGAGCAATCAGCCCCAGCATTTT.

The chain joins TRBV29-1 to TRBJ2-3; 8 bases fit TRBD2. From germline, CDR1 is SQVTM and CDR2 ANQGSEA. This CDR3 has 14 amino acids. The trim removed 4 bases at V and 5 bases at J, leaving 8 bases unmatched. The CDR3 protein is CSVASGSVLDTQYF. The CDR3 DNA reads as TGCAGCGTTGCCAGCGGGAGTGTATTAGATACGCAGTATTTT.

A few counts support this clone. In nucleotides, the CDR3 is TGTGCCAGCAGTTACTCGACGGGTGAGCAGTTCTTC. Translated: CASSYSTGEQFF. The chain uses TRBV6-5 and TRBJ2-1; D gene uncertain. Trimming took 0 bases from V and 9 from J, leaving 6 bases between them. This CDR3 is built from 12 residues. The germline V gene encodes CDR1 MNHEY and CDR2 SVGAGI.

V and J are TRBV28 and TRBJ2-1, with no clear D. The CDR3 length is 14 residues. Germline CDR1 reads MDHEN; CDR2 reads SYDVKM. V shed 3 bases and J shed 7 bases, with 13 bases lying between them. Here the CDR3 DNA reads TGTGCCAGCAGTTTCTCCGAGGCTGGGAATGAGCAGTTCTTC. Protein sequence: CASSFSEAGNEQFF.

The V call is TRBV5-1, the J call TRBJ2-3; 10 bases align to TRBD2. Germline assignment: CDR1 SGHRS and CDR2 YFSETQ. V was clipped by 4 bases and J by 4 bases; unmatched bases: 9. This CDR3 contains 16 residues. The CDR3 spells CASSPGTSVVSDTQYF. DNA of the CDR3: TGCGCCAGCAGCCCCGGGACTAGCGTCGTGTCAGATACGCAGTATTTT.

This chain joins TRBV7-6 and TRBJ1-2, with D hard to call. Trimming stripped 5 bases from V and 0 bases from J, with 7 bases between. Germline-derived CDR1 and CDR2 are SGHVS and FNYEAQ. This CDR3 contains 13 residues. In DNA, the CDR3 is TGTGCCAGCAGCGCAGGTTCTAACTATGGCTACACCTTC. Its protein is CASSAGSNYGYTF.

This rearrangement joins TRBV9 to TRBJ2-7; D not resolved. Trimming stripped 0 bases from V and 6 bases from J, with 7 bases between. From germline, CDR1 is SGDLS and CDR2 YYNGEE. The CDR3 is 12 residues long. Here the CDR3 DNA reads TGTGCCAGCAGCGTAGGAGGCTCCGAGCAGTACTTC. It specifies CASSVGGSEQYF.

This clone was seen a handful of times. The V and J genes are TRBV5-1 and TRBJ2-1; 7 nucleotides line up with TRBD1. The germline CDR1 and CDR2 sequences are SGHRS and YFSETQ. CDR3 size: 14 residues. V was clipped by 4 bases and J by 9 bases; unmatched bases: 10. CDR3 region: CASSPGGDLGEQFF. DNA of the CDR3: TGCGCCAGCAGCCCAGGGGGAGATTTAGGTGAGCAGTTCTTC.

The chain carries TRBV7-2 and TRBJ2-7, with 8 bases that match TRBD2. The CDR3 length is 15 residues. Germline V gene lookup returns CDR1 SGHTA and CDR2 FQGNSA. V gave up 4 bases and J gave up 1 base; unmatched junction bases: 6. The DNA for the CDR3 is TGTGCCAGCAGCTCAAGGGCGGGGGGTTCCTACGAGCAGTACTTC. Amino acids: CASSSRAGGSYEQYF.

The CDR3 is CASSEGGTSGHQETQYF. CDR3 DNA sequence: TGTGCCAGCAGTGAGGGGGGGACTAGCGGCCATCAAGAGACCCAGTACTTC. The rearrangement joins TRBV6-1 to TRBJ2-5, with TRBD2 matching 11 bases. The CDR3 runs to 17 residues. The V and J ends lost 3 bases and 2 bases, in that order; junction bases with no gene match: 8. Germline loops: CDR1 MNHNS, CDR2 SASEGT.

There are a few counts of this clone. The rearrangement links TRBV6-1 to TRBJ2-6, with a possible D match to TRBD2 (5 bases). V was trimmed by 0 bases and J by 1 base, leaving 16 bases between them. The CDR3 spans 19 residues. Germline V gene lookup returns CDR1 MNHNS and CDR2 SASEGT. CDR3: CASSEARAGRYSGANVLTF. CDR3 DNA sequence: TGTGCCAGCAGTGAAGCGAGGGCAGGCCGATATTCTGGGGCCAACGTCCTGACTTTC.

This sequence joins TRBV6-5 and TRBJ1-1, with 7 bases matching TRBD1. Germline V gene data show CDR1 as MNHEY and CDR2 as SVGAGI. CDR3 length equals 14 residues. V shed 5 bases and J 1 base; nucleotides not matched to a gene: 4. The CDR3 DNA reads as TGTGCCAGCAGTACACACAGGGGGAACACTGAAGCTTTCTTT. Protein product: CASSTHRGNTEAFF.

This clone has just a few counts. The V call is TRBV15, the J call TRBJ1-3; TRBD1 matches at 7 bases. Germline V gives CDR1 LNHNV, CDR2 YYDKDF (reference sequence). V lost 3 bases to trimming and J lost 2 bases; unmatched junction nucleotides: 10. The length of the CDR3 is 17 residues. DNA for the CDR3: TGTGCCACCAGCAGGCACAAACAGGGGATCCCTGGAAACACCATATATTTT. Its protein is CATSRHKQGIPGNTIYF. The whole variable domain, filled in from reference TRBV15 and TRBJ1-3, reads DAMVIQNPRYQVTQFGKPVTLSCSQTLNHNVMYWYQQKSSQAPKLLFHYYDKDFNNEADTPDNFQSRRPNTSFCFLDIRSPGLGDTAMYLCATSRHKQGIPGNTIYFGEGSWLTVV.

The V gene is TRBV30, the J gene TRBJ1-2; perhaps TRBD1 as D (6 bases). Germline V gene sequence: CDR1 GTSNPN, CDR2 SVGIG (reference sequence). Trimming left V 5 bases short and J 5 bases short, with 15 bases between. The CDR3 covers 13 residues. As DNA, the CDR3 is TGTGCCTGGCGCCATGAGGGGGTGTATGGCTACACCTTC. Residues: CAWRHEGVYGYTF.

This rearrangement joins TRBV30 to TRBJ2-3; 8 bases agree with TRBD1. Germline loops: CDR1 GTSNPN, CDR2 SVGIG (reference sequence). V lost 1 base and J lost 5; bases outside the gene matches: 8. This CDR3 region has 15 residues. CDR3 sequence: CAWSANRGYEDTQYF. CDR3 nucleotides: TGTGCCTGGAGTGCAAACAGGGGGTATGAAGATACGCAGTATTTT.

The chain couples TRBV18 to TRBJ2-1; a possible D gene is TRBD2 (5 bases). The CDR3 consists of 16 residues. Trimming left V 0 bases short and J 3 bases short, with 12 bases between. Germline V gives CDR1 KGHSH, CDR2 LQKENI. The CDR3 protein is CASSPPGSGNYNEQFF. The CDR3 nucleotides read TGTGCCAGCTCACCACCCGGGTCGGGGAACTACAATGAGCAGTTCTTC. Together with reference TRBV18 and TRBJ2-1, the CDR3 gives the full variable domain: NAGVMQNPRHLVRRRGQEARLRCSPMKGHSHVYWYRQLPEEGLKFMVYLQKENIIDESGMPKERFSAEFPKEGPSILRIQQVVRGDSAAYFCASSPPGSGNYNEQFFGPGTRLTVL.

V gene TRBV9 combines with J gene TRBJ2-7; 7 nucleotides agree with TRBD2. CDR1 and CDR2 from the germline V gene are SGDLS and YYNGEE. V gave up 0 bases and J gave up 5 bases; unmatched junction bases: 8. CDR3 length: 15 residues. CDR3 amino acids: CASSVGGGSIDEQYF. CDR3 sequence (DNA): TGTGCCAGCAGCGTAGGTGGCGGGAGTATCGACGAGCAGTACTTC.

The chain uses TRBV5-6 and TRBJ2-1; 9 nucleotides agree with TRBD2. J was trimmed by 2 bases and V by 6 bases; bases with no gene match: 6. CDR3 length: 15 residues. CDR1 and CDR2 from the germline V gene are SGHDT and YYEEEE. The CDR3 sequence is CASTPTSGPYNEQFF. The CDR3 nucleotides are TGTGCCAGCACCCCGACTAGCGGCCCCTACAATGAGCAGTTCTTC.

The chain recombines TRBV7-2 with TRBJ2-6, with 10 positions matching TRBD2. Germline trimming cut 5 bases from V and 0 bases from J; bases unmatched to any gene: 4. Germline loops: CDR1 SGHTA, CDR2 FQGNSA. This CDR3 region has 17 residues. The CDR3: CASSASSGSSGANVLTF. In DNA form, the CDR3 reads TGTGCCAGCAGCGCGTCTAGCGGGAGCTCTGGGGCCAACGTCCTGACTTTC.

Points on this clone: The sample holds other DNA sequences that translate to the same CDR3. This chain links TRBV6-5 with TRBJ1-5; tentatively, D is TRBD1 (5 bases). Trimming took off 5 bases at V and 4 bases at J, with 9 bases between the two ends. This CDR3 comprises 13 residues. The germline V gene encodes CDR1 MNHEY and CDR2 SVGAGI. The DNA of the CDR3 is TGTGCCAGCAGTCAAGACAGAAATCAGCCCCAGCATTTT. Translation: CASSQDRNQPQHF.

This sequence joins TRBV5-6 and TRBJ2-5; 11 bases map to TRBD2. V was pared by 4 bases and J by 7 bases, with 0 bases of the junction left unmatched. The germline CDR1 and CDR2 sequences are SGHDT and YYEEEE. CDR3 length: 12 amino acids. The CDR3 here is CASSLAGGTQYF. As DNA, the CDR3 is TGTGCCAGCAGCCTAGCGGGAGGGACCCAGTACTTC.

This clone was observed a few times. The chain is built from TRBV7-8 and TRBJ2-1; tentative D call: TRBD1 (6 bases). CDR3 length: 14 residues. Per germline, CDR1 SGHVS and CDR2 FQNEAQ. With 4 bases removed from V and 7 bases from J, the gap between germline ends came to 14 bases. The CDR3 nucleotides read TGTGCCAGCAGCTCTACAGGGTCAGGGAATGAGCAGTTCTTC. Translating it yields CASSSTGSGNEQFF.

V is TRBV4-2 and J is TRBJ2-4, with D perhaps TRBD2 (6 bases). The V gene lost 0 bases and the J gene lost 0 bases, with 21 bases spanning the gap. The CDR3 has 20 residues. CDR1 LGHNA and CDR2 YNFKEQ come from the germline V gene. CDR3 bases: TGTGCCAGCAGCCAAGAGTCCCGACCTTCGGGGGACTTAGCCAAAAACATTCAGTACTTC. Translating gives CASSQESRPSGDLAKNIQYF.